The next 16 T cell receptor beta chains were all read from a single sample in a study of cytomegalovirus exposure and HLA in healthy donors. The PCR used 60 Vbeta and 13 Jbeta primers. Generated by immunoSEQ multiplex PCR, the TCRdb table keeps only in-frame clones and is missing some. The sample records about 240,000 clones, approximately 80% being singletons. Sequencing was carried out using PBMCs. Receptor source: a woman aged 60 to 75 in good health and CMV-seropositive.

The rearrangement links TRBV5-1 to TRBJ2-1, with D hard to call. The CDR3 has 11 amino acids. The germline CDR1 and CDR2 sequences are SGHRS and YFSETQ. The V end lost 3 bases, the J end lost 8 bases, and 6 bases lay between the germline ends. CDR3 in amino acids: CASSSSYEQFF. Here the CDR3 DNA reads TGCGCCAGCAGCTCTTCGTATGAGCAGTTCTTC.

V gene TRBV9 combines with J gene TRBJ2-3; tentative D call: TRBD1 (5 bases). The V gene lost 0 bases and the J gene lost 0 bases, with 8 bases spanning the gap. This CDR3 has 15 amino acids. Germline assignment: CDR1 SGDLS and CDR2 YYNGEE. The CDR3 sequence is CASSVGQRSTDTQYF. CDR3 coding DNA: TGTGCCAGCAGCGTAGGACAGAGAAGCACAGATACGCAGTATTTT.

The V and J genes are TRBV4-1 and TRBJ1-2; D not certain. This CDR3 comprises 14 residues. Germline CDR1 and CDR2: MGHRA and YSYEKL. V gave up 0 bases and J gave up 4 bases, with 9 bases separating them. Written as DNA, the CDR3 is TGCGCCAGCAGCCAAGATCGGGGATTCTATGGCTACACCTTC. Its translation: CASSQDRGFYGYTF.

This clone was seen only once. This chain links TRBV9 with TRBJ2-1, with a weak D call TRBD2 (5 bases). Trimming stripped 3 bases from V and 7 bases from J, with 11 bases between. The germline V gene has CDR1 SGDLS and CDR2 YYNGEE. The CDR3 runs 13 residues. The CDR3: CASSDHPGNEQFF. In nucleotides, the CDR3 is TGTGCCAGCAGCGATCACCCGGGGAATGAGCAGTTCTTC.

The chain carries TRBV10-3 and TRBJ1-1; D is ambiguous. V shed 10 bases and J shed 3 bases, with 12 bases lying between them. This CDR3 spans 12 amino acids. Per the germline V gene, CDR1 is ENHRY and CDR2 is SYGVKD. Here the CDR3 reads CATKRSDTEAFF. DNA for the CDR3: TGTGCCACGAAGAGGTCGGACACTGAAGCTTTCTTT.

The chain links TRBV10-3 to TRBJ2-1, with D maybe TRBD2 (6 bases). The CDR3 extends over 14 amino acids. Germline CDR1 reads ENHRY; CDR2 reads SYGVKD. Trimming pared 4 bases from V and 7 bases from J, leaving 14 bases between. The CDR3 DNA reads TGTGCCATCAGTGTTCTAGGGGCGGGGAATGAGCAGTTCTTC. Amino acids: CAISVLGAGNEQFF.

This chain joins TRBV6-1 and TRBJ1-6; D unclear. Germline CDR1 is MNHNS and CDR2 is SASEGT. Trimming shortened V by 2 bases and J by 7 bases, and 12 bases separated the two germline ends. The CDR3 is 15 amino acids. The CDR3 DNA is TGTGCCAGCAGTGAATTTGGCAGGAAAAATTCACCCCTCCACTTT. Translation: CASSEFGRKNSPLHF.

The CDR3 is CASGLVGGSSQHF. CDR3 nucleotides: TGTGCTAGTGGTTTGGTGGGGGGATCATCCCAGCATTTT. The chain is built from TRBV12-5 and TRBJ1-5, with D tentatively TRBD1 (5 bases). V was trimmed by 0 bases and J by 11 bases, leaving 11 bases between them. The CDR3 is 13 residues long. Germline CDR1 LGHNT, CDR2 FRNRAP.

The CDR3 is CSAATGSNSPLHF. In DNA, the CDR3 is TGCAGCGCTGCGACAGGGAGTAATTCACCCCTCCACTTT. The chain carries TRBV29-1 and TRBJ1-6, with 7 bases lining up with TRBD1. The CDR3 has 13 amino acids. After removal of 7 bases from V and 6 bases from J, the junction contained 6 bases not matched to a gene. Germline values: CDR1 SQVTM, CDR2 ANQGSEA.

The chain has TRBV4-1 and TRBJ2-5; D is unclear. Trimming pared 1 base from V and 3 bases from J, leaving 12 bases between. CDR3 length: 15 amino acids. Germline V gene lookup returns CDR1 MGHRA and CDR2 YSYEKL. This chain's CDR3 is CASSQGLQLKETQYF. The DNA of the CDR3 is TGCGCCAGCAGCCAAGGTTTACAGCTAAAAGAGACCCAGTACTTC.

The chain is built from TRBV5-5 and TRBJ1-1; 12 bases are shared with TRBD1. The CDR3 totals 17 residues. V shed 0 bases, J shed 7 bases, and the junction held 10 bases outside the gene matches. Looked up from germline, CDR1 is SGHKS and CDR2 is YYEKEE (reference sequence). This CDR3 is CASSLAFRDRGHSEAFF. In nucleotides, the CDR3 is TGTGCCAGCAGCTTGGCCTTCAGGGACAGGGGGCATAGTGAAGCTTTCTTT.

The gene calls are TRBV4-2 and TRBJ2-1; D ambiguous. V was shortened by 1 base and J by 3 bases, with 13 bases between the two germline ends. The germline CDR1 and CDR2 sequences are LGHNA and YNFKEQ. This CDR3 is 16 amino acids long. The CDR3 here is CASSQASASLYNEQFF. The CDR3 DNA reads as TGTGCCAGCAGCCAAGCGAGCGCCTCCCTCTACAATGAGCAGTTCTTC.

The chain has TRBV11-2 and TRBJ1-1; maybe TRBD1 (6 bases). The CDR3 contains 15 residues. Between the trimmed V and J ends, which lost 5 bases and 5 bases, there was a span of 18 bases. Germline assignment: CDR1 SGHAT and CDR2 FQNNGV. DNA of the CDR3: TGTGCCAGCAGCCCCCAAGGACGAGGGGGTACTGAAGCTTTCTTT. Translated: CASSPQGRGGTEAFF.

This chain links TRBV7-3 with TRBJ2-1; D remains ambiguous. The V end lost 0 bases, the J end lost 4 bases, and 16 bases lay between the germline ends. Germline V gene data show CDR1 as SGHTA and CDR2 as FQGTGA. The length of the CDR3 is 17 residues. CDR3 residues: CASSLTSRNPRYNEQFF. The DNA for the CDR3 is TGTGCCAGCAGCTTAACTAGCCGGAACCCGCGGTACAATGAGCAGTTCTTC.

The V call is TRBV18, the J call TRBJ2-2, with 10 bases aligning to TRBD2. The junction had 9 bases not matched to a gene; V was cut back by 2 bases and J by 6 bases. The germline V gene has CDR1 KGHSH and CDR2 LQKENI. CDR3 length: 17 residues. CDR3: CASSPRSLAGVPGELFF. As DNA, the CDR3 is TGTGCCAGCTCACCAAGGTCGCTAGCGGGAGTTCCCGGGGAGCTGTTTTTT.

This clone showed up just once. The chain carries TRBV15 and TRBJ2-1; 15 bases are a match to TRBD2. V was clipped by 1 base and J by 4 bases; unmatched bases: 11. Germline-derived CDR1 and CDR2 are LNHNV and YYDKDF (reference sequence). The CDR3 consists of 20 residues. CDR3 sequence reads: CATSRVLGTSGRTKYNEQFF. The CDR3 DNA follows: TGTGCCACCAGCAGAGTCCTAGGGACTAGCGGGAGGACGAAATACAATGAGCAGTTCTTC.